These T cell receptor beta chains were read from a single sample in a study of blood T cell repertoires in COVID-19. This table comes from immunoSEQ multiplex PCR, and its TCRdb copy is limited to in-frame clones, with some not included. The profile shows about 150,000 clones, 70% to 90% of them singletons. The source material was peripheral blood. The receptors derive from a man aged 65 to 85 with acute or convalescent COVID-19. The CDR3 runs from the conserved cysteine through the conserved F or W. The D gene is left open where the match is weak. Clone size, where shown, is once, few, many, or a class for clones that have expanded.

CDR3nt: TGTGCCAGCAGCACCTCCGGGACAGAGTCCTACGAGCAGTACTTC; CDR3aa: CASSTSGTESYEQYF; v_gene: TRBV6-6; j_gene: TRBJ2-7; len: 15; abundance: few; d_gene: TRBD1
CDR3nt: TGTGCCAGTACCCCTGGGGACAGTGAGACAGATACGCAGTATTTT; CDR3aa: CASTPGDSETDTQYF; v_gene: TRBV19; j_gene: TRBJ2-3; len: 15; abundance: .; d_gene: TRBD1
CDR3nt: TGTGCCAGCACGACAGCGAGTAATTCACCCCTCCACTTT; CDR3aa: CASTTASNSPLHF; v_gene: TRBV6-6; j_gene: TRBJ1-6; len: 13; abundance: .; d_gene: .
CDR3nt: TGTGCCAGCAGCCAAAGGACCGACAGGGACGAGCAGTACTTC; CDR3aa: CASSQRTDRDEQYF; v_gene: TRBV9; j_gene: TRBJ2-7; len: 14; abundance: .; d_gene: TRBD1
CDR3nt: TGCGCCAGCAGCCAATCGGGAGGGCAAGCCTACAATGAGCAGTTCTTC; CDR3aa: CASSQSGGQAYNEQFF; v_gene: TRBV4-3; j_gene: TRBJ2-1; len: 16; abundance: .; d_gene: TRBD2
CDR3nt: TGTGCCAGCAGGCAACTAGCGGGAGGGTCCTACGAGCAGTACTTC; CDR3aa: CASRQLAGGSYEQYF; v_gene: TRBV6-5; j_gene: TRBJ2-7; len: 15; abundance: once; d_gene: TRBD2
CDR3nt: TGTGCCAGCAGCCATCGGGACTCCGAACGCGCAGATACGCAGTATTTT; CDR3aa: CASSHRDSERADTQYF; v_gene: TRBV3-1/TRBV3-2; j_gene: TRBJ2-3; len: 16; abundance: .; d_gene: .
CDR3nt: TGCGCCAGCAGTCAACTGCTGCGGGGGTCCCAAGAGACCCAGTACTTC; CDR3aa: CASSQLLRGSQETQYF; v_gene: TRBV23-1; j_gene: TRBJ2-5; len: 16; abundance: .; d_gene: TRBD2
CDR3nt: TGTGCCAGCAGCTTGGTAGGATCGCGGGACAGATACGAGCAGTACTTC; CDR3aa: CASSLVGSRDRYEQYF; v_gene: TRBV5-4; j_gene: TRBJ2-7; len: 16; abundance: .; d_gene: .
CDR3nt: TGTGCCAGCAGCTTAGTGGCCAAAAACACAGATACGCAGTATTTT; CDR3aa: CASSLVAKNTDTQYF; v_gene: TRBV7-2; j_gene: TRBJ2-3; len: 15; abundance: .; d_gene: .
CDR3nt: TGTGCCAGCAGTTTAATCAGACTAGCGGGAGGGCCGGTAGGTAATGAGCAGTTCTTC; CDR3aa: CASSLIRLAGGPVGNEQFF; v_gene: TRBV27; j_gene: TRBJ2-1; len: 19; abundance: .; d_gene: TRBD2
CDR3nt: TGTGCCAGTAGTATCGCCAACAGGGGGCACTACGAGCAGTACTTC; CDR3aa: CASSIANRGHYEQYF; v_gene: TRBV19; j_gene: TRBJ2-7; len: 15; abundance: once; d_gene: TRBD1
CDR3nt: TGTGCCAGCAGCTCCTTACCTCCCGGGACAGGGGCCAGCAATCAGCCCCAGCATTTT; CDR3aa: CASSSLPPGTGASNQPQHF; v_gene: TRBV7-9; j_gene: TRBJ1-5; len: 19; abundance: once; d_gene: TRBD1
CDR3nt: TGTGCCAGCAGCTTGAATTCAGGGTCCTACGAGCAGTACTTC; CDR3aa: CASSLNSGSYEQYF; v_gene: TRBV5-4; j_gene: TRBJ2-7; len: 14; abundance: .; d_gene: .